This entry lists 23 T cell receptor beta chains sequenced from one sample in a study of T cell changes during pregnancy in multiple sclerosis. Assay: immunoSEQ multiplex PCR; the TCRdb copy retains only in-frame clones and omits some. Among approximately 44,000 clones, about 91% were seen once, and the ten largest hold about 0.51%. The sample here was CD4+ T cells from peripheral blood mononuclear cells, taken in the second trimester of pregnancy. The receptors derive from a female donor in good health, enrolled as a control in a pregnancy study.

This chain joins TRBV18 and TRBJ1-2; D ambiguous. The CDR3 loop spans 16 amino acids. Trimming removed 3 bases at V and 10 bases at J, with 24 bases between. Germline V gene data show CDR1 as KGHSH and CDR2 as LQKENI. CDR3 sequence: CASSPPGQEFRGDYTF. The CDR3 nucleotides read TGTGCCAGCTCACCGCCCGGCCAAGAGTTCAGAGGAGACTACACCTTC.

The rearrangement joins TRBV30 to TRBJ2-7, with 9 bases fitting TRBD1. Trimming took 3 bases from V and 6 from J; bases not matched to a gene: 9. The germline V gene encodes CDR1 GTSNPN and CDR2 SVGIG (reference sequence). The CDR3 is 14 amino acids. CDR3: CAWRVGTGSGEQYF. The DNA for the CDR3 is TGTGCCTGGAGGGTAGGGACAGGGAGTGGCGAGCAGTACTTC. The full variable domain, in which reference TRBV30 and TRBJ2-7 provide the parts outside the CDR3, is SQTIHQWPATLVQPVGSPLSLECTVEGTSNPNLYWYRQAAGRGLQLLFYSVGIGQISSEVPQNLSASRPQDRQFILSSKKLLLSDSGFYLCAWRVGTGSGEQYFGPGTRLTVT.

The J gene is TRBJ2-3, the V gene TRBV7-9; 7 bases are a match to TRBD2. The germline CDR1 and CDR2 sequences are SEHNR and FQNEAQ (reference sequence). V shed 5 bases and J 3 bases; nucleotides not matched to a gene: 8. The CDR3 contains 15 residues. CDR3 in DNA: TGTGCCAGCAGCCTCCGGGACGGGGGGACAGATACGCAGTATTTT. As protein: CASSLRDGGTDTQYF. Complete variable domain (other parts from reference TRBV7-9 and TRBJ2-3): DTGVSQNPRHKITKRGQNVTFRCDPISEHNRLYWYRQTLGQGPEFLTYFQNEAQLEKSRLLSDRFSAERPKGSFSTLEIQRTEQGDSAMYLCASSLRDGGTDTQYFGPGTRLTVL.

This chain links TRBV28 with TRBJ1-1, with D uncertain. This CDR3 has 14 residues. V lost 4 bases and J 1 base, leaving 10 bases between the germline ends. Germline-derived CDR1 and CDR2 are MDHEN and SYDVKM. The chain's CDR3 is CASSSGLGNTEAFF. The CDR3 bases are TGTGCCAGCAGTTCCGGACTGGGGAACACTGAAGCTTTCTTT.

This chain links TRBV7-3 with TRBJ2-3, with a tentative D call TRBD2 (6 bases). Germline V gives CDR1 SGHTA, CDR2 FQGTGA. This CDR3 is 16 amino acids long. V lost 1 base to trimming and J lost 4 bases, with 15 bases between them. As DNA, the CDR3 is TGTGCCAGCAGCTTAAGTCCTGGGGGAGGTCCAGATACGCAGTATTTT. This encodes CASSLSPGGGPDTQYF.

This chain uses TRBV7-2 with TRBJ1-1; 11 bases align to TRBD1. J was trimmed by 1 base and V by 6 bases; bases with no gene match: 4. CDR1 is SGHTA, CDR2 FQGNSA, per germline. CDR3 length equals 15 residues. The CDR3 coding sequence is TGTGCCAGCAGTGTGGGGACAGGGGGGAACACTGAAGCTTTCTTT. Amino acids: CASSVGTGGNTEAFF.

This clone occurred once. The J gene is TRBJ2-1, the V gene TRBV6-1; D gene uncertain. The CDR3 extends over 11 amino acids. V shed 6 bases and J shed 15 bases, with 15 bases lying between them. Per the germline V gene, CDR1 is MNHNS and CDR2 is SASEGT. CDR3 amino acids: CASSFDTVRFF. CDR3 DNA: TGTGCCAGCAGCTTCGACACGGTTCGGTTCTTC.

The CDR3 loop is CASGMDNSGANVLTF. Written as DNA, the CDR3 is TGTGCCAGCGGAATGGACAATTCTGGGGCCAACGTCCTGACTTTC. This sequence joins TRBV6-5 and TRBJ2-6; a weak D match, TRBD1 (5 bases). The ends were cut back, 8 bases at V and 1 base at J, with 12 bases in the middle. The CDR3 spans 15 residues. The germline CDR1 and CDR2 sequences are MNHEY and SVGAGI.

The genes are TRBV28 and TRBJ2-1, with 7 bases that match TRBD2. V lost 6 bases and J lost 0; bases outside the gene matches: 8. Per germline, CDR1 MDHEN and CDR2 SYDVKM. This CDR3 comprises 16 residues. CDR3 coding DNA: TGTGCCAGCAGGGCCCCGGGCGGGAGCTCCTACAATGAGCAGTTCTTC. Translation: CASRAPGGSSYNEQFF.

V and J are TRBV5-1 and TRBJ1-6; a weak D match, TRBD1 (6 bases). Germline CDR1 and CDR2: SGHRS and YFSETQ. Trimming took off 6 bases at V and 2 bases at J, with 15 bases between the two ends. This CDR3 is built from 16 residues. The CDR3 loop reads CASTPTTGAYNSPLHF. The CDR3 DNA sequence: TGCGCCAGCACTCCTACGACAGGTGCCTATAATTCACCCCTCCACTTT.

The genes are TRBV18 and TRBJ2-4; the D is unclear. CDR1 and CDR2 (germline): KGHSH, LQKENI. The CDR3 is 16 residues long. The ends were cut back, 0 bases at V and 0 bases at J, with 9 bases in the middle. CDR3 coding DNA: TGTGCCAGCTCACCACCGAACGCACTAGCCAAAAACATTCAGTACTTC. Translation: CASSPPNALAKNIQYF. The complete variable domain, with remaining parts taken from reference TRBV18 and TRBJ2-4, reads NAGVMQNPRHLVRRRGQEARLRCSPMKGHSHVYWYRQLPEEGLKFMVYLQKENIIDESGMPKERFSAEFPKEGPSILRIQQVVRGDSAAYFCASSPPNALAKNIQYFGAGTRLSVL.

This chain joins TRBV30 and TRBJ2-7; 8 nucleotides agree with TRBD1. The CDR3 has 14 residues. The V gene end was trimmed by 5 bases and the J gene end by 0 bases; junction bases not matched to a gene: 6. From germline, CDR1 is GTSNPN and CDR2 SVGIG (reference sequence). CDR3 nucleotide sequence: TGTGCCTGGGGACCGGGACAGGTCTCCTACGAGCAGTACTTC. It is translated as CAWGPGQVSYEQYF.

The J gene is TRBJ1-1, the V gene TRBV7-9, with 8 nucleotides matching TRBD1. J gave up 0 bases and V 5 bases, and 5 bases lay outside the gene matches. This CDR3 comprises 15 residues. Germline V CDR1 and CDR2: SEHNR, FQNEAQ (reference sequence). As DNA, the CDR3 is TGTGCCAGCAGCCCGGGGGACAGGCTGAACACTGAAGCTTTCTTT. Translating gives CASSPGDRLNTEAFF.

The V gene is TRBV4-2, the J gene TRBJ2-3, with TRBD2 matching 12 bases. V lost 4 bases to trimming and J lost 7 bases; unmatched junction nucleotides: 6. The germline CDR1 and CDR2 sequences are LGHNA and YNFKEQ. The CDR3 is made up of 15 amino acids. The CDR3 DNA is TGTGCCAGCAGCCTCAGACTAGCGGGAGATAATACGCAGTATTTT. Encoded protein: CASSLRLAGDNTQYF.

The V gene is TRBV5-4, the J gene TRBJ2-5, with D hard to call. The CDR3 consists of 15 residues. CDR1 is SGHNT, CDR2 YYREEE, per germline (reference sequence). The V end lost 0 bases, the J end lost 1 base, and 10 bases lay between the germline ends. This CDR3 reads CASSLDYRFQETQYF. The CDR3 DNA is TGTGCCAGCAGCTTGGACTACCGTTTCCAAGAGACCCAGTACTTC.

In this sample, this clone turned up once. The chain couples TRBV28 to TRBJ2-2; 8 bases fit TRBD2. CDR3 length equals 15 residues. Per the germline V gene, CDR1 is MDHEN and CDR2 is SYDVKM. The V gene end was trimmed by 5 bases and the J gene end by 6 bases; junction bases not matched to a gene: 8. CDR3 sequence reads: CASSNQGLEAGELFF. The CDR3 bases are TGTGCCAGCAGTAACCAGGGACTAGAAGCCGGGGAGCTGTTTTTT.

The J gene is TRBJ2-3, the V gene TRBV7-9, with 8 positions matching TRBD2. Trimming at V came to 5 bases and at J to 7 bases, leaving 14 bases not matched to a gene. CDR3 length: 16 residues. CDR1 is SEHNR and CDR2 is FQNEAQ in the germline V gene (reference sequence). The DNA of the CDR3 is TGTGCCAGCAGCCCAGAGGGACTAGGGGAAGTACATACGCAGTATTTT. Protein product: CASSPEGLGEVHTQYF.

For the CDR3, the DNA is TGTGCCATCAGTGATCGCGGTGGGGGGAACTACGAGCAGTACTTC. Its translation is CAISDRGGGNYEQYF. The V call is TRBV10-3, the J call TRBJ2-7; possibly TRBD2 for D (6 bases). Trimming left V 3 bases short and J 3 bases short, with 15 bases between. The germline gives CDR1 ENHRY, CDR2 SYGVKD. The CDR3 is made up of 15 amino acids.

This clone was seen a single time. V gene TRBV28 combines with J gene TRBJ2-7; 7 bases are a match to TRBD1. The ends lost 6 bases at V and 3 bases at J; junction bases unmatched: 8. The germline V gene encodes CDR1 MDHEN and CDR2 SYDVKM. The length of the CDR3 is 14 residues. CDR3 loop: CASRQGGPNYEQYF. The CDR3 DNA sequence: TGTGCCAGCAGACAAGGGGGCCCAAACTACGAGCAGTACTTC.

The chain uses TRBV5-1 and TRBJ2-7; TRBD2 matches 9 bases. The CDR3 has 14 residues. CDR1 and CDR2 from the germline V gene are SGHRS and YFSETQ. With V trimmed by 5 bases and J by 2 bases, 5 bases remained unmatched. CDR3 in amino acids: CASSTSGFTYEQYF. In DNA form, the CDR3 reads TGCGCCAGCAGTACTAGCGGGTTCACCTACGAGCAGTACTTC.

This CDR3 reads CSVSPTSGGSTDTQYF. In nucleotides, the CDR3 is TGCAGCGTTTCACCGACTAGCGGGGGCTCGACAGATACGCAGTATTTT. The chain combines TRBV29-1 with TRBJ2-3, with TRBD2 matching over 12 bases. The CDR3 spans 16 residues. Germline V lookup: CDR1 SQVTM, CDR2 ANQGSEA. V dropped 5 bases and J dropped 3; count of bases not matched to a gene: 9.

The chain joins TRBV27 to TRBJ2-5; maybe TRBD2 (5 bases). The V and J ends lost 2 bases and 5 bases respectively, with 24 bases between them. Per the germline V gene, CDR1 is MNHEY and CDR2 is SMNVEV (reference sequence). The CDR3 extends over 18 amino acids. The CDR3 region is CASSLRPTGYLGGETQYF. The CDR3 DNA follows: TGTGCCAGCAGTTTAAGGCCGACGGGCTACTTGGGCGGGGAGACCCAGTACTTC.

V gene TRBV29-1 combines with J gene TRBJ2-4; D unresolved. The CDR3 runs to 13 residues. Germline V gene data show CDR1 as SQVTM and CDR2 as ANQGSEA. Trimming pared 4 bases from V and 8 bases from J, leaving 15 bases between. CDR3 region: CSVASRKLDIQYF. The CDR3 region has the DNA TGCAGCGTTGCTAGTCGTAAGCTAGACATTCAGTACTTC.